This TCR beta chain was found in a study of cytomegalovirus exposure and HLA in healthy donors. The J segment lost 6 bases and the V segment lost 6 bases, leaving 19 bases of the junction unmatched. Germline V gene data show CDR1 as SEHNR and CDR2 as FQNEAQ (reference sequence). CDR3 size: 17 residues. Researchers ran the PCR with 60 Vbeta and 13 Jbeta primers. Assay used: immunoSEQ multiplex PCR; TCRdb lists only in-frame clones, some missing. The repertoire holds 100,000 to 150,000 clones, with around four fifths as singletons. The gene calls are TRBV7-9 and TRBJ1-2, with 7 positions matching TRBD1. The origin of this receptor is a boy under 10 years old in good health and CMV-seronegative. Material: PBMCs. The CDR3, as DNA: TGTGCCAGCAGTTTTACGGGACAGAGACCGGTCGGGGATGGCTACACCTTC. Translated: CASSFTGQRPVGDGYTF. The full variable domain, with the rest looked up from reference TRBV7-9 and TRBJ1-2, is DTGVSQNPRHKITKRGQNVTFRCDPISEHNRLYWYRQTLGQGPEFLTYFQNEAQLEKSRLLSDRFSAERPKGSFSTLEIQRTEQGDSAMYLCASSFTGQRPVGDGYTFGSGTRLTVV.